This T cell receptor beta chain was profiled in a study of T-cell reconstitution after alpha-beta-depleted transplantation in children. The germline V gene encodes CDR1 SGHTA and CDR2 FQGNSA. V lost 3 bases and J 0 bases, leaving 8 bases between the germline ends. CDR3 length: 15 residues. Unique molecular identifiers featured in how the TCRbeta library was prepared. TCRdb analysed the PCR reads with MiXCR anew, one entry per CDR3 protein. The data contain 200,000 to 250,000 distinct CDR3 sequences, under 8.5% of them seen just once; the ten biggest clones take up roughly 6%. Study results and caveats: At around two months after transplant, the alpha-beta T cells were reportedly derived from several hundred expanded clones that came from non-depleted graft cells. At one year after transplant, newly produced T cells mostly accounted for T-cell counts and diversity. High day-60 TCRbeta diversity in some patients came from surviving recipient T cells and thymic progenitors.

This clonotype has ten or more counts. Its cognate antigen is unknown. The chain joins TRBV7-2 to TRBJ2-2; no reliable D call. Sequencing used PBMCs, obtained before TCRalphabeta/CD19-depleted stem cell transplant. This clonotype was obtained from a boy under 10 years old with acute lymphoblastic leukemia, due to receive a stem cell transplant. CDR3 amino acids: CASSFRTANTGELFF. Written as DNA, the CDR3 is TGTGCCAGCAGCTTCCGGACGGCGAACACCGGGGAGCTGTTTTTT.